This is a list of T cell receptor beta chains from one sample in a study of T cells after yellow fever vaccination. TCRdb re-called the 5' RACE reads through MiXCR, storing one row per CDR3 protein. The table has fewer than 400,000 distinct CDR3 sequences, approximately 12% seen once. The sample consisted of CD4+ T cells sorted from PBMCs, taken 45 days after the yellow fever booster vaccination. Receptor source: a man aged 18 to 29 who received the YFV17D yellow fever vaccine. Each CDR3 is given with its conserved first and last residue. Fields, in order: J gene, V gene, clone size, D gene, CDR3 protein, CDR3 DNA. A D gene is named only where the DNA matches it firmly. The size of a clone is reported for some rows only, either as once, few or many, or as a class for expanded clones.

TRBJ2-7 TRBV14 few - CASSLGTVSSYEQYF TGTGCCAGCAGCCTAGGAACAGTCAGCTCCTACGAGCAGTACTTC
TRBJ2-1 TRBV28 few - CASSLQVRNEQFF TGTGCCAGCAGTTTACAGGTTCGCAATGAGCAGTTCTTC
TRBJ1-2 TRBV7-9 - - CASSFGWEGGHGYTF TGTGCCAGCAGCTTCGGTTGGGAGGGCGGGCATGGCTACACCTTC
TRBJ2-5 TRBV6-2/TRBV6-3 - - CASSYGPETQYF TGTGCCAGCAGTTACGGACCGGAGACCCAGTACTTC
TRBJ2-5 TRBV5-1 few TRBD1 CASSSLTGARETQYF TGCGCCAGCAGCTCCCTTACAGGGGCCAGGGAGACCCAGTACTTC
TRBJ2-7 TRBV2 many - CASSGQAGRHSEQYF TGTGCCAGCAGTGGGCAGGCGGGCCGACACTCCGAGCAGTACTTC
TRBJ2-3 TRBV29-1 few - CSVSWEPRGDTQYF TGCAGCGTCAGCTGGGAGCCTCGGGGAGATACGCAGTATTTT
TRBJ1-1 TRBV2 - TRBD1 CASSGQGAEAFF TGTGCCAGCAGTGGGCAGGGGGCTGAAGCTTTCTTT
TRBJ1-2 TRBV20-1 - - CSASNRDIYGYTF TGCAGTGCTAGCAACCGGGACATCTATGGCTACACCTTC
TRBJ2-7 TRBV12-3/TRBV12-4 - - CASSLRGFSYEQYF TGTGCCAGCAGTCTCAGGGGATTCTCCTACGAGCAGTACTTC
TRBJ1-5 TRBV19 - TRBD1 CASSSPGGGTVSNQPQHF TGTGCCAGTAGCTCCCCTGGAGGGGGGACAGTTAGCAATCAGCCCCAGCATTTT
TRBJ2-1 TRBV7-9 few TRBD2 CASSLQRGGNNEQFF TGTGCCAGCAGCTTACAGCGGGGGGGAAACAATGAGCAGTTCTTC
TRBJ1-1 TRBV2 - TRBD1 CASSVYQGATEAFF TGTGCCAGCAGTGTATACCAGGGGGCCACTGAAGCTTTCTTT
TRBJ1-1 TRBV9 - - CASSVAPARADDTEAFF TGTGCCAGCAGCGTAGCTCCCGCGCGGGCCGACGACACTGAAGCTTTCTTT
TRBJ2-1 TRBV20-1 medium-sized TRBD2 CSAGLAGGPNEQFF TGCAGTGCCGGACTAGCGGGGGGGCCAAATGAGCAGTTCTTC
TRBJ1-5 TRBV14 few TRBD1 CASSQVGQGGNQPQHF TGTGCCAGCAGCCAAGTGGGACAGGGGGGCAATCAGCCCCAGCATTTT
TRBJ2-5 TRBV5-1 - - CASSVRGRGEETQYF TGCGCCAGCAGCGTCCGAGGTCGAGGAGAAGAGACCCAGTACTTC
TRBJ2-7 TRBV4-1 few TRBD1 CASSQAYRGDKDEQYF TGCGCCAGCAGCCAAGCCTACAGGGGGGATAAAGACGAGCAGTACTTC
TRBJ2-5 TRBV5-1 many - CASSPGGMSGAGETQYF TGCGCCAGCAGCCCGGGGGGTATGTCAGGGGCCGGAGAGACCCAGTACTTC
TRBJ2-6 TRBV30 few TRBD1 CAWSRGRGRTGANVLTF TGTGCCTGGAGTAGAGGCAGGGGGCGAACTGGGGCCAACGTCCTGACTTTC
TRBJ2-5 TRBV5-5 few TRBD2 CASTWWGGQETQYF TGTGCCAGCACCTGGTGGGGGGGCCAAGAGACCCAGTACTTC
TRBJ2-2 TRBV7-9 - TRBD2 CASSSRTSGHTGELFF TGTGCCAGCAGCTCCAGGACTAGCGGCCACACCGGGGAGCTGTTTTTT